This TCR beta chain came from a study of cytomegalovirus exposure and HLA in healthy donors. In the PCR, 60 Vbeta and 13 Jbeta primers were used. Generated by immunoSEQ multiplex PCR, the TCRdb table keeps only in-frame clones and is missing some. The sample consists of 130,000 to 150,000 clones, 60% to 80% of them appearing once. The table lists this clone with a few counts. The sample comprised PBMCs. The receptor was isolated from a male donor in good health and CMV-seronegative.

The CDR3 is CASSLDRDAAEAFF. DNA for the CDR3: TGTGCCAGCAGCTTAGATCGTGACGCGGCTGAAGCTTTCTTT. The chain links TRBV11-2 to TRBJ1-1, with D unclear. The CDR3 is 14 residues long. The germline V gene encodes CDR1 SGHAT and CDR2 FQNNGV. V lost 0 bases, J lost 6 bases, and 11 bases lay in between.